Here is one T cell receptor (beta chain) with its context. Its antigen is as yet unknown. The data are from a study of cytomegalovirus exposure and HLA in healthy donors. The study's findings and limits: Presence/absence comparisons presumed near-even sequencing depth among donors.

The PCR was carried out with 60 Vbeta primers and 13 Jbeta primers. Sequencing was performed with immunoSEQ multiplex PCR; in TCRdb, only in-frame clones are kept and a portion is missing. The table shows some 190,000 clones, with about four fifths occurring only once. The sample comprised PBMCs. The sequence was collected from a man between 18 and 29 years old in good health and CMV-seronegative.

CDR3 in DNA: TGTGCCAGCAGTTTCTATGCGGGCATCACAGATACGCAGTATTTT. Translating it yields CASSFYAGITDTQYF. The chain joins TRBV28 to TRBJ2-3; weak D call: TRBD2 (5 bases). The CDR3 has 15 residues. Trimming cost V 3 bases and J 2 bases, with 12 bases left between them. The germline V gene encodes CDR1 MDHEN and CDR2 SYDVKM.